The 14 T cell receptor beta chains below all came from one sample that was sequenced in a study of blood T cell repertoires in COVID-19. Here immunoSEQ multiplex PCR was the method, and the copy in TCRdb shows in-frame clones only, minus some. The sample carries 380,000 or so clones, 70% to 90% recorded once. Sequenced: peripheral blood. The receptors shown here come from a man aged 40-49 years with acute or convalescent COVID-19.

To note about this clone: One junction end does not reproduce the germline sequence, and a read error may be involved. The chain combines TRBV7-3 with TRBJ1-1; 9 bases fit TRBD1. The CDR3 runs to 15 residues. Germline CDR1 SGHTA, CDR2 FQGTGA. The CDR3 region is CASSLTDRGMTEAFF. The CDR3 DNA is TGTGCCAGCAGCCTAACGGACAGGGGCATGACTGAAGCTTTCTTT.

The chain combines TRBV5-4 with TRBJ1-3; 12 bases are a match to TRBD1. Germline assignment: CDR1 SGHNT and CDR2 YYREEE (reference sequence). This CDR3 is built from 18 residues. Trimming cost V 4 bases and J 1 base; bases outside gene matches: 9. CDR3: CASSQGQGARVSGNTIYF. In nucleotides, the CDR3 is TGTGCCAGCAGCCAGGGACAGGGGGCGAGGGTATCTGGAAACACCATATATTTT.

The gene calls are TRBV2 and TRBJ1-6; D remains ambiguous. CDR3 length: 13 residues. From germline, CDR1 is SNHLY and CDR2 FYNNEI. V was shortened by 8 bases and J by 10 bases, with 15 bases between the two germline ends. The CDR3 bases are TGTGCCAGCGGAGGGCTTGGGGTATCACCCCTCCACTTT. It translates to CASGGLGVSPLHF.

The chain employs TRBV11-2 and TRBJ2-7; 11 nucleotides match TRBD2. With 4 bases clipped from V and 3 bases from J, the junction kept 5 bases outside the gene matches. Germline V gene sequence: CDR1 SGHAT, CDR2 FQNNGV. This CDR3 spans 15 amino acids. The CDR3 region has the DNA TGTGCCAGCAGCTGGCCGACTAGCGGGGTCTACGAGCAGTACTTC. This gives the protein CASSWPTSGVYEQYF.

This chain joins TRBV11-2 and TRBJ1-6, with 7 bases identical to TRBD1. Germline V CDR1 and CDR2: SGHAT, FQNNGV. The CDR3 has 15 amino acids. With 5 bases clipped from V and 7 bases from J, the junction kept 8 bases outside the gene matches. CDR3 DNA sequence: TGTGCCAGCAGCAAAACCAGGGGGAGAAATTCACCCCTCCACTTT. It encodes CASSKTRGRNSPLHF.

The CDR3 reads CASSGQRQSPLHF. The CDR3 nucleotides are TGTGCCAGCAGCGGACAGCGACAATCACCCCTCCACTTT. The chain is built from TRBV6-5 and TRBJ1-6, with D maybe TRBD1 (6 bases). The CDR3 is 13 residues long. The V and J ends lost 6 bases and 10 bases respectively, with 13 bases between them. In germline, CDR1 is MNHEY, CDR2 SVGAGI.

This chain's CDR3 is CASSSQQDNEQFF. CDR3 DNA sequence: TGTGCCAGCAGCTCGCAACAGGACAATGAGCAGTTCTTC. The chain employs TRBV7-6 and TRBJ2-1, with D possibly being TRBD1 (5 bases). CDR1 SGHVS and CDR2 FNYEAQ come from the germline V gene. The V gene lost 4 bases and the J gene lost 5 bases, with 9 bases spanning the gap. The CDR3 sequence is 13 residues long.

Of note for this clone: The sample carries other DNA sequences with the same CDR3. The chain couples TRBV6-5 to TRBJ1-1, with TRBD1 identical over 9 bases. V lost 6 bases, J lost 8 bases, and 1 base stayed unmatched. The CDR3 extends over 11 amino acids. Looked up from germline, CDR1 is MNHEY and CDR2 is SVGAGI. DNA of the CDR3: TGTGCCAGCAGGGGACAGGGAGAAGCTTTCTTT. Translation gives CASRGQGEAFF.

The CDR3 region has the DNA TGTGCCAGCAGCCCGCGGAAGATACCGCCCTCTGGGGCCAACGTCCTGACTTTC. Translated: CASSPRKIPPSGANVLTF. The chain recombines TRBV5-4 with TRBJ2-6, with D uncertain. This CDR3 is built from 18 residues. The germline V gene has CDR1 SGHNT and CDR2 YYREEE (reference sequence). With 4 bases removed from V and 0 bases from J, the gap between germline ends came to 17 bases.

V is TRBV28 and J is TRBJ1-1; 8 nucleotides match TRBD1. Germline assignment: CDR1 MDHEN and CDR2 SYDVKM. This CDR3 contains 14 residues. The trim removed 6 bases at V and 2 bases at J, leaving 5 bases unmatched. CDR3 region: CASRKTGANTEAFF. CDR3 nucleotides: TGTGCCAGCAGAAAGACAGGGGCTAACACTGAAGCTTTCTTT.

The V and J genes are TRBV6-1 and TRBJ2-7; D might be TRBD1 (6 bases). CDR3 size: 17 residues. V lost 4 bases to trimming and J lost 2 bases, with 21 bases between them. Germline V CDR1 and CDR2: MNHNS, SASEGT. CDR3 sequence reads: CASSADRFSFGTYEQYF. The CDR3 DNA is TGTGCCAGCAGTGCCGACAGGTTCTCCTTCGGGACCTACGAGCAGTACTTC.

The rearrangement uses TRBV2 and TRBJ2-7, with 8 bases that match TRBD1. The V gene's germline CDR1 is SNHLY and CDR2 FYNNEI. The CDR3 totals 15 residues. Losses at the gene ends were 4 bases for V and 2 bases for J; bases not matched to a gene: 7. DNA of the CDR3: TGTGCCAGCAGTGGGGGGACAGGTGGGGCCTACGAGCAGTACTTC. It encodes CASSGGTGGAYEQYF.

Only one count was recorded for this clone. The V and J genes are TRBV30 and TRBJ1-1; D possibly corresponds to TRBD1 (6 bases). This CDR3 is built from 14 residues. Between the trimmed V and J ends, which lost 5 bases and 0 bases, there was a span of 13 bases. Germline assignment: CDR1 GTSNPN and CDR2 SVGIG (reference sequence). The CDR3: CAWGGPEMNTEAFF. In DNA form, the CDR3 reads TGTGCCTGGGGGGGCCCCGAGATGAACACTGAAGCTTTCTTT.

The rearrangement joins TRBV20-1 to TRBJ2-5; possibly TRBD1 for D (7 bases). V lost 7 bases and J 10 bases, leaving 16 bases between the germline ends. In germline, CDR1 is DFQATT, CDR2 SNEGSKA (reference sequence). This CDR3 spans 11 amino acids. The CDR3 protein is CSVSSRGDQYF. Here the CDR3 DNA reads TGCAGTGTTAGCAGCAGGGGGGACCAGTACTTC.